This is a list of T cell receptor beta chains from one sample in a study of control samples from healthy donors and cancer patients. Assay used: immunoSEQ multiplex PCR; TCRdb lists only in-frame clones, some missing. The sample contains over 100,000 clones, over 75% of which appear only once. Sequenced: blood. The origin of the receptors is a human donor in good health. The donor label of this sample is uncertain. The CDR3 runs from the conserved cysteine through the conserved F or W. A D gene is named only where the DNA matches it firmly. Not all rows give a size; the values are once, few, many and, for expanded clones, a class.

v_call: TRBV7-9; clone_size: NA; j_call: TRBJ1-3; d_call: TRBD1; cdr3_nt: TGTGCCAGCAGCGCGCGTGGGACAGGGGTTGGAAACACCATATATTTT; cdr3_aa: CASSARGTGVGNTIYF
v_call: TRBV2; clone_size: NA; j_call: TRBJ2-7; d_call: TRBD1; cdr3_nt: TGTGCCAGCAGCCTCGGGACAGGGGGATACGAGCAGTACTTC; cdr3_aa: CASSLGTGGYEQYF
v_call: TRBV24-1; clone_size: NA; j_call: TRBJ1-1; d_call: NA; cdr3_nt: TGTGCCACCCAGGGGCAGAACACTGAAGCTTTCTTT; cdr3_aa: CATQGQNTEAFF
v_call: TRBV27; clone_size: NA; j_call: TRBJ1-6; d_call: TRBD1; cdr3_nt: TGTGCCAGCAGACCCGGACAGGGTTTCTCACCCCTCCACTTT; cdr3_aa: CASRPGQGFSPLHF
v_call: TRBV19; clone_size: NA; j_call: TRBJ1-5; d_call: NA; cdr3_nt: TGTGCCAGTAGTTTACAGGGTCGTGACAATCAGCCCCAGCATTTT; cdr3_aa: CASSLQGRDNQPQHF
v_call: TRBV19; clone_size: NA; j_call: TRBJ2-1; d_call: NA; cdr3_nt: TGTGCCAGTAGTATATCGCTCACCACCTACAATGAGCAGTTCTTC; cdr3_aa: CASSISLTTYNEQFF
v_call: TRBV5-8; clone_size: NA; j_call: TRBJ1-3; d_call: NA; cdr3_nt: TGTGCCAGCAGCAGAGGACAAATTGGAAACACCATATATTTT; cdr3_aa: CASSRGQIGNTIYF
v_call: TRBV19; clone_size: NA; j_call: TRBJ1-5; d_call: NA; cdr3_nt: TGTGCCAGTGGGGACGGGCCCCGTAATCAGCCCCAGCATTTT; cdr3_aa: CASGDGPRNQPQHF
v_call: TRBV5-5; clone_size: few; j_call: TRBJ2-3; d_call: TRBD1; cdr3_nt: TGTGCCAGCAGCCCGACAGGGGGCCCAGATACGCAGTATTTT; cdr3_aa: CASSPTGGPDTQYF
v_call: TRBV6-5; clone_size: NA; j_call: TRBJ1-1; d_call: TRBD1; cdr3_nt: TGTGCCAGCAGTTACTCCGACAGGGGGGTAGGTACTGAAGCTTTCTTT; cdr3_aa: CASSYSDRGVGTEAFF
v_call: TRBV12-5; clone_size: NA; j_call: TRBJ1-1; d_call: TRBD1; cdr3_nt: TGTGCTAGTGGTACCGGACAGGGTCTGGGCACTGAAGCTTTCTTT; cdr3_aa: CASGTGQGLGTEAFF
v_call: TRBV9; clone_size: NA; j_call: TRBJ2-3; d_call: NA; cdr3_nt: TGTGCCAGCAGCTCTTTTTTAGGGTCAACCCCAAGCACAGATACGCAGTATTTT; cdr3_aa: CASSSFLGSTPSTDTQYF
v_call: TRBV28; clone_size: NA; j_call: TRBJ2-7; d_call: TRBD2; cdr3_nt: TGTGCCAGCAGTCCCGCGGGGGATGGGATTCTCGAGCAGTACTTC; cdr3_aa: CASSPAGDGILEQYF
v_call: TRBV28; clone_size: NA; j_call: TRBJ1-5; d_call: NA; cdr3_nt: TGTGCCAGCATTGGCGCTCAAATCTCTAATCAGCCCCAGCATTTT; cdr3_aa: CASIGAQISNQPQHF
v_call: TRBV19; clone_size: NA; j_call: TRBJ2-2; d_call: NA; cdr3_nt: TGTGCCAGTAGTAGGAAGACCGGGGAGCTGTTTTTT; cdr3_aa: CASSRKTGELFF
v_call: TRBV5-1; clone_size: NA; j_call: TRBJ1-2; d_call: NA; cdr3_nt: TGCGCCAGCAGCTTGGGACAGGTTGACTATGGCTACACCTTC; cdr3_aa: CASSLGQVDYGYTF
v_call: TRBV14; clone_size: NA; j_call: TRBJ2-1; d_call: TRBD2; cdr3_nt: TGTGCCAGCAGCCTCTTTAGCGGGGGGGCCAGGAATGAGCAGTTCTTC; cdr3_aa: CASSLFSGGARNEQFF
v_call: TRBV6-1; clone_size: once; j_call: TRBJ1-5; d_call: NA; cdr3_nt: TGTGCCAGCAGTGAAGGGGGACACCAGAATCAGCCCCAGCATTTT; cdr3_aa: CASSEGGHQNQPQHF
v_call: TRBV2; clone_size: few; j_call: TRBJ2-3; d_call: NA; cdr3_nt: TGTGCCAGCAGCCTGGGAATACGGGGGGATACGCAGTATTTT; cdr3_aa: CASSLGIRGDTQYF
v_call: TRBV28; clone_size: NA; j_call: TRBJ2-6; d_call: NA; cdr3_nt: TGTGCCAGCAGTTTACGCGCGGGCAGGGCCTCTATCTCTGGGGCCAACGTCCTGACTTTC; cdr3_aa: CASSLRAGRASISGANVLTF
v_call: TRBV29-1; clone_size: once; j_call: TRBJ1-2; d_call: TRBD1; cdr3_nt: TGCAGCGTTGAAGATGGGGGGACAGGGATTGAATATGGCTACACCTTC; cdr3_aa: CSVEDGGTGIEYGYTF
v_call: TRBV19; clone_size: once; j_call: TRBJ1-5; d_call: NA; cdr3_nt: TGTGCCAGTAGTATGGGTCAGTTATTCAATCAGCCCCAGCATTTT; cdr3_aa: CASSMGQLFNQPQHF
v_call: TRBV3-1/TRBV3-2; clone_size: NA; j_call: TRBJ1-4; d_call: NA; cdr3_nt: TGTGCCAGCAGCCAGAGCCGGGACGGTAATGAAAAACTGTTTTTT; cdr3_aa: CASSQSRDGNEKLFF
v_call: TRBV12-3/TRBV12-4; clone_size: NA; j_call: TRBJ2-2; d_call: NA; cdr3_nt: TGTGCCAGCAGTTTGAAGGGGAGCGGGGAGCTGTTTTTT; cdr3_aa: CASSLKGSGELFF
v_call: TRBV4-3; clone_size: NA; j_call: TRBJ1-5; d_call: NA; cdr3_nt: TGCGCCAGCAGTCAAAACATTCCTCCTAGCAATCAGCCCCAGCATTTT; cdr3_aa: CASSQNIPPSNQPQHF
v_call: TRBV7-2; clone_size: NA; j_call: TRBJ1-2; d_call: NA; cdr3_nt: TGTGCCAGCAGCCCGAAGTTGAGGGCTACTCACTATGGCTACACCTTC; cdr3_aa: CASSPKLRATHYGYTF
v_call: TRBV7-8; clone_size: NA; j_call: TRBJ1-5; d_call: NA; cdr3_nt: TGTGCCAGCAGCTATTGGGGGGCTGGCAATCAGCCCCAGCATTTT; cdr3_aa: CASSYWGAGNQPQHF
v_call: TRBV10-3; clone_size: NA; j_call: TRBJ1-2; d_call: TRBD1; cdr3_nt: TGTGCCATCAGTGCATCCGGGACAGAAGGCTACACCTTC; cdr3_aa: CAISASGTEGYTF
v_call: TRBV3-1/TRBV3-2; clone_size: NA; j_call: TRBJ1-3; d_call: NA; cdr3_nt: TGTGCCAGCAGCCAAGTGCAATTGCGGAACACCATATATTTT; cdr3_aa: CASSQVQLRNTIYF
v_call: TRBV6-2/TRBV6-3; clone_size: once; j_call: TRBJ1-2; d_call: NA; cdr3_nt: TGTGCCAGCAGTTACGAGGGGAGTGGCTACACCTTC; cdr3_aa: CASSYEGSGYTF
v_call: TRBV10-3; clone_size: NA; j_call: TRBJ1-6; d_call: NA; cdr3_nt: TGTGCCATCAGTGAGTGGGGGGCAGGTAATTCACCCCTCCACTTT; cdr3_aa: CAISEWGAGNSPLHF
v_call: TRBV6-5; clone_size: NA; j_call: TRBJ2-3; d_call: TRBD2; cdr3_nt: TGTGCCAGCAGTCCCAGCGGGGAGACAGATACGCAGTATTTT; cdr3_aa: CASSPSGETDTQYF
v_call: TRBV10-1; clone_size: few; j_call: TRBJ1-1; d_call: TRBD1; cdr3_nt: TGCGCCAGCACCCCGGGACAGGGGTCCACTGAAGCTTTCTTT; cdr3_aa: CASTPGQGSTEAFF
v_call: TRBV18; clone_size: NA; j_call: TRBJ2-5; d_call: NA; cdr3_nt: TGTGCCAGCTCACCAACGGCAGGAGGCGGAGAGACCCAGTACTTC; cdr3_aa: CASSPTAGGGETQYF